One sample yielded the 23 T cell receptor beta chains listed below, sequenced in a study of breast tumors, draining lymph nodes, adjacent tissues. TCRdb reprocessed the multiplex PCR reads via MiXCR and lists one record per CDR3 protein. The data show about 60,000 distinct CDR3 sequences, less than 75% seen once. Specimen: breast tumor tissue. Receptors were obtained from a female donor with breast cancer. Some clones in this sample may be carry-over from other donors' samples.

This clonotype was counted ten times or more. The chain recombines TRBV5-6 with TRBJ1-6; 9 positions match TRBD1. CDR1 and CDR2 from the germline V gene are SGHDT and YYEEEE. With 3 bases clipped from V and 0 bases from J, the junction kept 4 bases outside the gene matches. This CDR3 comprises 17 residues. CDR3 amino acids: CASSSGTGSSYNSPLHF. The CDR3 nucleotides are TGTGCCAGCAGCTCCGGGACAGGGAGCTCCTATAATTCACCCCTCCACTTT.

This clonotype has a single count. Likely a read error: the CDR3 ends without its conserved phenylalanine or tryptophan. No DNA is shown, since the ends of the CDR3 on it are uncertain; the CDR3 is the one TCRdb lists. The chain links TRBV5-5 to TRBJ1-3; the D call of TRBD1 is as the table states it, not checked on the DNA. From germline, CDR1 is SGHKS and CDR2 YYEKEE (reference sequence). Both ends counted, the CDR3 spans 11 residues. The CDR3 here is CASSLGPGRST.

In its sample, this clonotype was seen many times. A clone one base away is much larger, so this may be a read error. The chain couples TRBV13 to TRBJ2-7, with 11 bases aligning to TRBD2. This CDR3 is built from 15 residues. CDR1 PRHDT and CDR2 FYEKMQ come from the germline V gene (reference sequence). V lost 2 bases to trimming and J lost 6 bases; unmatched junction nucleotides: 6. The CDR3 is CASSLRGTSGLEQYF. The DNA for the CDR3 is TGTGCCAGCAGCTTACGTGGGACTAGCGGTCTCGAGCAGTACTTC.

This clonotype was detected ten times or more. V gene TRBV5-8 combines with J gene TRBJ1-2; TRBD1 aligns across 12 bases. With V trimmed by 6 bases and J by 1 base, 10 bases remained unmatched. Germline loops: CDR1 SGHTS, CDR2 YDEGEE. The CDR3 covers 17 residues. In DNA form, the CDR3 reads TGTGCCAGCACCTCCGGGACAGGGGGCGCGGGTAACTATGGCTACACCTTC. It yields the protein CASTSGTGGAGNYGYTF.

This clonotype showed up many times. The chain links TRBV5-8 to TRBJ2-5, with 7 bases aligning to TRBD1. In germline, CDR1 is SGHTS, CDR2 YDEGEE. V was clipped by 3 bases and J by 1 base; unmatched bases: 3. The CDR3 contains 14 residues. The CDR3 spells CASSSWTGQETQYF. CDR3 in DNA: TGTGCCAGCAGCTCGTGGACAGGCCAAGAGACCCAGTACTTC.

This clonotype has ten or more counts. This chain joins TRBV5-1 and TRBJ2-1, with 11 bases identical to TRBD2. In germline, CDR1 is SGHRS, CDR2 YFSETQ. The CDR3 loop spans 16 amino acids. Trimming at V came to 2 bases and at J to 6 bases, leaving 7 bases not matched to a gene. CDR3 nucleotides: TGCGCCAGCAGCTTCATAGCGGGAGGGCCCAGCAATGAGCAGTTCTTC. Amino acid sequence: CASSFIAGGPSNEQFF.

A single count supports this clonotype. The genes are TRBV20-1 and TRBJ1-5; D is undetermined. This CDR3 contains 13 residues. V lost 0 bases to trimming and J lost 5 bases, with 8 bases between them. Germline loops: CDR1 DFQATT, CDR2 SNEGSKA (reference sequence). As DNA, the CDR3 is TGCAGTGCTAGAGAGGCAGGATATCAGCCCCAGCATTTT. Protein product: CSAREAGYQPQHF.

V gene TRBV6-6 combines with J gene TRBJ1-5; 7 positions agree with TRBD1. J gave up 2 bases and V 5 bases, and 12 bases lay outside the gene matches. The CDR3 consists of 17 residues. Germline V lookup: CDR1 MNHNY, CDR2 SVGAGI (reference sequence). The CDR3 DNA follows: TGTGCCAGCAGTCACCCCAGGGGGGGTGGTGGCAATCAGCCCCAGCATTTT. Amino acid sequence: CASSHPRGGGGNQPQHF.

The V gene is TRBV7-8, the J gene TRBJ2-7, with D maybe TRBD1 (6 bases). The CDR3 loop spans 15 amino acids. V gave up 1 base and J gave up 4 bases, with 14 bases separating them. CDR1 and CDR2 (germline): SGHVS, FQNEAQ. CDR3 sequence (DNA): TGTGCCAGCAGCTTAGTCAGGACAGCGAGTTACGAGCAGTACTTC. Translating gives CASSLVRTASYEQYF.

This clonotype came up many times. The chain uses TRBV10-3 and TRBJ1-2; 7 bases fit TRBD1. There are 15 residues in the CDR3. Germline CDR1 is ENHRY and CDR2 is SYGVKD. The V gene end was trimmed by 5 bases and the J gene end by 7 bases; junction bases not matched to a gene: 13. CDR3 loop: CAISQGDGQAVGYTF. CDR3 sequence (DNA): TGTGCCATCAGTCAGGGGGATGGGCAAGCGGTTGGCTACACCTTC.

The chain employs TRBV29-1 and TRBJ2-6; no reliable D call. Germline CDR1 is SQVTM and CDR2 is ANQGSEA. This CDR3 has 12 residues. V was cut by 6 bases and J by 0 bases, with 3 bases left in between. The CDR3 is CSVSSGANVLTF. The CDR3 coding sequence is TGCAGCGTAAGCTCTGGGGCCAACGTCCTGACTTTC.

V is TRBV18 and J is TRBJ2-2; no definite D call. The germline V gene has CDR1 KGHSH and CDR2 LQKENI. This CDR3 is built from 18 residues. Trimming took 0 bases from V and 3 from J, leaving 17 bases between them. The DNA for the CDR3 is TGTGCCAGCTCACCACCGTCGGCGATGGACCCGTACACCGGGGAGCTGTTTTTT. Translated: CASSPPSAMDPYTGELFF.

This clonotype was recorded at least ten times. The chain carries TRBV20-1 and TRBJ1-2; D remains unclear. This CDR3 is built from 14 residues. Deletions cut 0 bases from V and 2 bases from J, with 10 bases between. Germline loops: CDR1 DFQATT, CDR2 SNEGSKA (reference sequence). The CDR3 coding sequence is TGCAGTGCTAGAGATACCGGACTGAACTATGGCTACACCTTC. Residues: CSARDTGLNYGYTF.

The gene calls are TRBV20-1 and TRBJ2-3, with 10 positions matching TRBD2. CDR1 DFQATT and CDR2 SNEGSKA come from the germline V gene (reference sequence). V gave up 5 bases and J gave up 6 bases; unmatched junction bases: 14. The CDR3 extends over 16 amino acids. The chain's CDR3 is CSARRGLASGGDTQYF. CDR3 sequence (DNA): TGCAGTGCTCGACGGGGACTAGCGAGTGGGGGGGATACGCAGTATTTT.

This clonotype appeared many times. The rearrangement links TRBV5-1 to TRBJ2-1, with D unclear. V lost 4 bases to trimming and J lost 12 bases, with 20 bases between them. In germline, CDR1 is SGHRS, CDR2 YFSETQ. CDR3 length: 14 residues. This CDR3 reads CASSTDGPTVGQFF. For the CDR3, the DNA is TGCGCCAGCAGCACGGACGGGCCCACGGTTGGGCAGTTCTTC.

The CDR3 spells CASSVDRPTDTQYF. The CDR3 DNA sequence: TGTGCCAGCAGCGTGGACCGGCCCACAGATACGCAGTATTTT. The J gene is TRBJ2-3, the V gene TRBV9; the D is unclear. V was pared by 2 bases and J by 2 bases, with 9 bases between. The CDR3 loop spans 14 amino acids. Per the germline V gene, CDR1 is SGDLS and CDR2 is YYNGEE.

This clonotype has only a few counts. A much larger clone lies a single base off, so this may be a read error. The chain links TRBV6-6 to TRBJ2-5; TRBD2 matches 10 bases. Germline V lookup: CDR1 MNHNY, CDR2 SVGAGI (reference sequence). This CDR3 comprises 16 residues. Unmatched junction bases numbered 11, after V lost 5 bases and J lost 5 bases. For the CDR3, the DNA is TGTGCCAGCAGTCACACTAAGCGGGGGGGATTCGAGACCCAGTACTTC. This gives the protein CASSHTKRGGFETQYF.

The chain employs TRBV20-1 and TRBJ1-4; the D gene is possibly TRBD1 (5 bases). CDR1 DFQATT and CDR2 SNEGSKA come from the germline V gene (reference sequence). Trimming took 0 bases from V and 11 from J, leaving 13 bases between them. This CDR3 contains 13 residues. Here the CDR3 reads CSAREEGRDKLFF. DNA for the CDR3: TGCAGTGCTAGAGAAGAGGGCAGGGACAAACTGTTTTTT.

This clonotype was seen at least ten times. The chain couples TRBV12-3 or TRBV12-4 to TRBJ2-7; 12 bases fit TRBD1. J lost 6 bases, V lost 5 bases, and 5 bases had no gene match. The CDR3 sequence is 14 residues long. CDR3 residues: CASSAGQGASEQYF. CDR3 DNA sequence: TGTGCCAGCAGTGCGGGACAGGGGGCGAGCGAGCAGTACTTC.

This clonotype was observed many times. The rearrangement links TRBV12-3 or TRBV12-4 to TRBJ1-5, with D unclear. The CDR3 is made up of 15 amino acids. V dropped 5 bases and J dropped 3 bases, with 14 bases sitting between them. CDR3 nucleotide sequence: TGTGCCAGCAGTCCGTCCGGGCCGATCAATCAGCCCCAGCATTTT. It is translated as CASSPSGPINQPQHF.

This clonotype was found once. The genes are TRBV6-1 and TRBJ2-3, with D uncertain. This CDR3 comprises 14 residues. Per germline, CDR1 MNHNS and CDR2 SASEGT. V lost 7 bases, J lost 1 base, and 12 bases lay in between. The CDR3 bases are TGTGCCAGCAAGCTAAGTTGGGGCACAGATACGCAGTATTTT. Encoded protein: CASKLSWGTDTQYF.

The chain carries TRBV20-1 and TRBJ2-1; 13 bases agree with TRBD2. The germline CDR1 and CDR2 sequences are DFQATT and SNEGSKA (reference sequence). There are 14 residues in the CDR3. After removal of 3 bases from V and 9 bases from J, the junction contained 5 bases not matched to a gene. CDR3 bases: TGCAGTGCTAGGGGGGGACTAGCGGGGAGTGAGCAGTTCTTC. Translated, it gives CSARGGLAGSEQFF.

In this sample, this clonotype turned up once. The chain links TRBV6-1 to TRBJ2-6; D perhaps matches TRBD1 (5 bases). Germline V lookup: CDR1 MNHNS, CDR2 SASEGT. The CDR3 runs 14 residues. Between the trimmed V and J ends, which lost 1 base and 4 bases, there was a span of 5 bases. This CDR3 is CASSEGTGANVLTF. The CDR3 region has the DNA TGTGCCAGCAGTGAAGGGACAGGGGCCAACGTCCTGACTTTC.